One and the same sample provided the 25 T cell receptor beta chains below, sequenced in a study of shared clonotypes between healthy human individuals. The repertoire was sequenced with immunoSEQ multiplex PCR; TCRdb's copy has only in-frame clones and lacks some. The sample records around 100,000 clones, about 66% being singletons. The source material was memory CD8+ T cells sorted from blood. Described subset: CD45RO+ cells pooled with CCR7-negative TemRA cells. The receptor set was obtained from a woman under 40 in good health.

In regard to this clone: Since a far larger clone is one base different, this is likely a read error. The rearrangement uses TRBV6-1 and TRBJ1-1; D is undetermined. V gave up 3 bases and J gave up 1 base, with 6 bases separating them. Per germline, CDR1 MNHNS and CDR2 SASEGT. The CDR3 runs 13 residues. The CDR3 sequence: CASSDGENTEAFF. The CDR3 DNA is TGTGCCAGCAGTGACGGGGAGAACACTGAAGCTTTCTTT.

The CDR3, as DNA: TGTGCCAGCAGCTTGGGCTATCGCACAGATACGCAGTATTTT. It is translated as CASSLGYRTDTQYF. The chain uses TRBV5-6 and TRBJ2-3, with D unresolved. Germline lookup yields CDR1 SGHDT and CDR2 YYEEEE. The CDR3 has 14 residues. V lost 0 bases to trimming and J lost 1 base, with 6 bases between them.

The rearrangement uses TRBV27 and TRBJ1-2, with 12 nucleotides matching TRBD1. After removal of 6 bases from V and 6 bases from J, the junction contained 14 bases not matched to a gene. The CDR3 is 17 amino acids. Germline CDR1 MNHEY, CDR2 SMNVEV (reference sequence). CDR3 region: CASSPSIRDRGRDGYTF. In nucleotides, the CDR3 is TGTGCCAGCAGCCCATCTATCCGGGACAGGGGGCGAGATGGCTACACCTTC.

The chain recombines TRBV20-1 with TRBJ2-7; D unclear. Per the germline V gene, CDR1 is DFQATT and CDR2 is SNEGSKA (reference sequence). This CDR3 contains 11 residues. Trimming took 1 base from V and 3 from J, leaving 4 bases between them. CDR3 sequence (DNA): TGCAGTGCTAGAGTCAGCTACGAGCAGTACTTC. This sequence encodes CSARVSYEQYF.

In this sample, this clone turned up a few times. V and J are TRBV9 and TRBJ2-7; 10 positions match TRBD2. Germline lookup yields CDR1 SGDLS and CDR2 YYNGEE. CDR3 size: 15 residues. V trimming: 2 bases; J trimming: 0 bases; junction bases outside the gene matches: 2. DNA of the CDR3: TGTGCCAGCAGCGTCGGACTAGCGGACTCCTACGAGCAGTACTTC. As protein: CASSVGLADSYEQYF.

The rearrangement links TRBV28 to TRBJ2-2, with TRBD1 identical over 7 bases. The CDR3 sequence is 16 residues long. The J segment lost 2 bases and the V segment lost 6 bases, leaving 9 bases of the junction unmatched. Germline assignment: CDR1 MDHEN and CDR2 SYDVKM. In nucleotides, the CDR3 is TGTGCCAGCAGACCCCGGAACAGGGGAAACACCGGGGAGCTGTTTTTT. As protein: CASRPRNRGNTGELFF.

The V gene is TRBV15, the J gene TRBJ2-1; unclear D gene. CDR1 and CDR2 from the germline V gene are LNHNV and YYDKDF (reference sequence). CDR3 length: 15 amino acids. V was trimmed by 0 bases and J by 8 bases, leaving 14 bases between them. This CDR3 is CATSRDSGKSDEQFF. DNA of the CDR3: TGTGCCACCAGCAGAGATTCGGGCAAGTCCGATGAGCAGTTCTTC.

Ten or more counts support this clone. J is TRBJ2-5 and V is TRBV4-2; D perhaps matches TRBD2 (6 bases). The CDR3 loop spans 16 amino acids. The V end lost 0 bases, the J end lost 5 bases, and 16 bases lay between the germline ends. Germline CDR1 LGHNA, CDR2 YNFKEQ. This CDR3 reads CASSQERGSGRETQYF. For the CDR3, the DNA is TGTGCCAGCAGCCAAGAGCGGGGATCGGGCCGCGAGACCCAGTACTTC.

This chain connects TRBV5-4 to TRBJ1-4, with 10 bases identical to TRBD1. V lost 0 bases to trimming and J lost 8 bases; unmatched junction nucleotides: 4. Germline assignment: CDR1 SGHNT and CDR2 YYREEE (reference sequence). The CDR3 consists of 15 residues. The DNA of the CDR3 is TGTGCCAGCAGCTTGGCGGGGACAGGGGACGAAAAACTGTTTTTT. Amino acids: CASSLAGTGDEKLFF.

V is TRBV28 and J is TRBJ2-7; D gene unclear. V lost 0 bases to trimming and J lost 4 bases, with 13 bases between them. Looked up from germline, CDR1 is MDHEN and CDR2 is SYDVKM. The CDR3 sequence is 15 residues long. CDR3 amino acids: CASSLWWSRDYEQYF. CDR3 DNA: TGTGCCAGCAGTTTATGGTGGAGCAGAGATTACGAGCAGTACTTC.

The chain uses TRBV7-3 and TRBJ1-5; D remains ambiguous. The CDR3 runs to 15 residues. With 3 bases removed from V and 1 base from J, the gap between germline ends came to 10 bases. Looked up from germline, CDR1 is SGHTA and CDR2 is FQGTGA. As DNA, the CDR3 is TGTGCCAGCAGCTTTTATCGTGGCAGCAATCAGCCCCAGCATTTT. As protein: CASSFYRGSNQPQHF.

In this sample, this clone turned up many times. The rearrangement uses TRBV6-1 and TRBJ1-4; 8 bases fit TRBD1. Trimming took 5 bases from V and 7 from J; bases not matched to a gene: 9. Germline lookup yields CDR1 MNHNS and CDR2 SASEGT. The CDR3 extends over 15 amino acids. CDR3 amino acids: CASSPETGGSEKLFF. For the CDR3, the DNA is TGTGCCAGCAGTCCAGAAACAGGGGGGTCTGAAAAACTGTTTTTT.

This rearrangement joins TRBV25-1 to TRBJ2-5, with 7 nucleotides matching TRBD1. This CDR3 comprises 16 residues. The V gene's germline CDR1 is MGHDK and CDR2 SYGVNS. V shed 1 base and J 6 bases; nucleotides not matched to a gene: 11. In DNA form, the CDR3 reads TGTGCCAGCAGTGAATTGGACAGGACCGGTTTGCAGACCCAGTACTTC. Its protein product is CASSELDRTGLQTQYF.

The gene calls are TRBV27 and TRBJ2-3, with 9 positions matching TRBD2. CDR1 MNHEY and CDR2 SMNVEV come from the germline V gene (reference sequence). Germline trimming cut 5 bases from V and 7 bases from J; bases unmatched to any gene: 4. The CDR3 runs 13 residues. This CDR3 is CASSLAGTNTQYF. CDR3 bases: TGTGCCAGCAGTCTAGCGGGAACTAATACGCAGTATTTT.

The rearrangement joins TRBV29-1 to TRBJ2-7; D assignment may be TRBD1 or TRBD2 (5 bases each). Trimming left V 2 bases short and J 2 bases short, with 7 bases between. Germline CDR1 reads SQVTM; CDR2 reads ANQGSEA. The CDR3 sequence is 12 residues long. CDR3 loop: CSVELGAYEQYF. In DNA, the CDR3 is TGCAGCGTTGAATTGGGGGCCTACGAGCAGTACTTC.

The CDR3 region is CASSASFSSGFTGELFF. The CDR3 coding sequence is TGTGCCAGCAGTGCCTCTTTTTCTAGCGGCTTCACCGGGGAGCTGTTTTTT. This chain joins TRBV6-1 and TRBJ2-2; 7 bases match TRBD2. J lost 4 bases, V lost 4 bases, and 12 bases had no gene match. The CDR3 extends over 17 amino acids. In germline, CDR1 is MNHNS, CDR2 SASEGT.

This clone has a single count. The rearrangement joins TRBV15 to TRBJ2-7, with 8 bases aligning to TRBD2. The CDR3 runs 15 residues. Germline assignment: CDR1 LNHNV and CDR2 YYDKDF (reference sequence). The V gene end was trimmed by 0 bases and the J gene end by 9 bases; junction bases not matched to a gene: 10. Written as DNA, the CDR3 is TGTGCCACCAGCAGAGATAGTGCAGCGGGAGAAGGGCAGTACTTC. Translating it yields CATSRDSAAGEGQYF.

The J gene is TRBJ1-1, the V gene TRBV4-1, with D hard to call. Germline lookup yields CDR1 MGHRA and CDR2 YSYEKL. V lost 1 base and J 1 base, leaving 10 bases between the germline ends. This CDR3 region has 15 residues. CDR3 DNA sequence: TGCGCCAGCAGCCAAGGCTTTGGGCGGAACACTGAAGCTTTCTTT. It is translated as CASSQGFGRNTEAFF.

This clone turned up a few times. The chain uses TRBV6-5 and TRBJ1-2; D unclear. From germline, CDR1 is MNHEY and CDR2 SVGAGI. The CDR3 runs 15 residues. V was clipped by 7 bases and J by 7 bases, with 22 bases between them. The CDR3 sequence is CASIELVGSQSGYTF. The DNA of the CDR3 is TGTGCCAGCATCGAACTCGTGGGGAGTCAAAGTGGCTACACCTTC.

The chain uses TRBV5-1 and TRBJ2-7; D might be TRBD1 (7 bases). Germline CDR1 and CDR2: SGHRS and YFSETQ. The CDR3 is 16 amino acids. V shed 4 bases and J shed 1 base, with 18 bases lying between them. The DNA of the CDR3 is TGCGCCAGCAGCCGGAGGGGGCAGGGAGAATCCTACGAGCAGTACTTC. It specifies CASSRRGQGESYEQYF.

The chain couples TRBV9 to TRBJ2-3, with TRBD2 matching over 9 bases. Looked up from germline, CDR1 is SGDLS and CDR2 is YYNGEE. This CDR3 contains 16 residues. V dropped 4 bases and J dropped 2; count of bases not matched to a gene: 8. CDR3 coding DNA: TGTGCCAGCAGCTCCCCGACTAGCGGAGTCACAGATACGCAGTATTTT. Translated: CASSSPTSGVTDTQYF. The complete variable domain, with remaining parts taken from reference TRBV9 and TRBJ2-3, reads DSGVTQTPKHLITATGQRVTLRCSPRSGDLSVYWYQQSLDQGLQFLIQYYNGEERAKGNILERFSAQQFPDLHSELNLSSLELGDSALYFCASSSPTSGVTDTQYFGPGTRLTVL.

This chain links TRBV5-1 with TRBJ2-3; D is unclear. The CDR3 is 14 amino acids. V was cut by 0 bases and J by 2 bases, with 7 bases left in between. Germline assignment: CDR1 SGHRS and CDR2 YFSETQ. The CDR3 nucleotides read TGCGCCAGCAGCTTGGGTGAGAACACAGATACGCAGTATTTT. Its translation: CASSLGENTDTQYF.

At least ten counts were recorded for this clone. The CDR3 coding sequence is TGCGCCAGCAGCTCCGATCCTGGTGGCTACACCTTC. Amino acids: CASSSDPGGYTF. The chain joins TRBV5-1 to TRBJ1-2; D call uncertain. The CDR3 totals 12 residues. Germline assignment: CDR1 SGHRS and CDR2 YFSETQ. V was pared by 3 bases and J by 7 bases, with 10 bases between.

The chain joins TRBV4-1 to TRBJ2-7; TRBD2 matches at 8 bases. Germline V gives CDR1 MGHRA, CDR2 YSYEKL. V trimming: 4 bases; J trimming: 2 bases; junction bases outside the gene matches: 7. This CDR3 comprises 15 residues. For the CDR3, the DNA is TGCGCCAGCAGCCCACGGACTAGCAGACCCTACGAGCAGTACTTC. Amino acids: CASSPRTSRPYEQYF.

V and J are TRBV27 and TRBJ2-1; D gene ambiguous. CDR3 length: 13 amino acids. V lost 4 bases and J 14 bases, leaving 18 bases between the germline ends. The germline V gene encodes CDR1 MNHEY and CDR2 SMNVEV (reference sequence). The CDR3 spells CASSSYRDGREFF. CDR3 bases: TGTGCCAGCAGTTCCTACAGAGATGGGCGTGAGTTCTTC.